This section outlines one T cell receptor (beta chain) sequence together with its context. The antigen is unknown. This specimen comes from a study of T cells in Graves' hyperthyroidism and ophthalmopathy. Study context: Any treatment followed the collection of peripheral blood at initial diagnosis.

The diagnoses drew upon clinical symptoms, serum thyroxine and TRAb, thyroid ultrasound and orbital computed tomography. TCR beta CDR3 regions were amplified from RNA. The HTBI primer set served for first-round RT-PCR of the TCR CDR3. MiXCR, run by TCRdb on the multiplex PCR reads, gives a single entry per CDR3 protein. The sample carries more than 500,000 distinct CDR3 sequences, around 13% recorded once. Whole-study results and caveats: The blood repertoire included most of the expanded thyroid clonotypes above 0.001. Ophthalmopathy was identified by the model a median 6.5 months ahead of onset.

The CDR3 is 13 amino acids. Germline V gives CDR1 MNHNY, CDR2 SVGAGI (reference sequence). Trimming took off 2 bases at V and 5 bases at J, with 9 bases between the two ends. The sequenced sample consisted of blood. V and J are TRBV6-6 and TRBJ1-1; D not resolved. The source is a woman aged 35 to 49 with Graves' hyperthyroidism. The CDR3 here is CASSYRARTEAFF. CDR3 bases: TGTGCCAGCAGTTACCGGGCCAGAACTGAAGCTTTCTTT.